The clone carrying this T cell receptor beta chain was counted many times. Its antigen is currently unknown. The data were taken from a study of blood T cells in healthy people across ages. Findings and limits, study-wide: The study found more naive CD4+ cells and higher diversity in long-lived than aged donors.

Per sample, a minimum of 6.5 million PBMCs were isolated. Using a J-beta primer mix together with a sample-barcoded 5' primer, a second PCR was run for 7 to 11 cycles. TCRdb recomputed calls from the 5' RACE reads with MiXCR, one row per CDR3 protein. Among 1.6 million or so distinct CDR3 sequences, about 32% were seen once, and the ten largest hold around 11%. Deletions cut 5 bases from V and 3 bases from J, with 14 bases between. Germline-derived CDR1 and CDR2 are SEHNR and FQNEAQ (reference sequence). The CDR3 sequence is 14 residues long. The genes are TRBV7-9 and TRBJ2-7; TRBD2 is a possible D gene (5 bases). The receptor was derived from a woman aged 25 to 45 in good health. Source material: blood. The DNA of the CDR3 is TGTGCCAGCAGCCACACGACGGAGGACTACGAGCAGTACTTC. It translates to CASSHTTEDYEQYF.